This TCR beta chain is from a study of Ad26.COV2.S vaccination and SARS-CoV-2 variants. Whole-study context: Once, or twice with 56 days between doses, Ad26.COV2.S was given intramuscularly.

Assay: immunoSEQ multiplex PCR; the TCRdb copy retains only in-frame clones and omits some. The data show 400,000 to 450,000 clones, with around 90% seen just once and roughly 3.9% held by the top ten. The V and J ends lost 5 bases and 6 bases, in that order; junction bases with no gene match: 13. Per germline, CDR1 MDHEN and CDR2 SYDVKM. This CDR3 is 16 amino acids long. As to treatment: some 19 received Ad26.COV2.S at low or high dose, single or two shots; several received placebo; per-sample allocation not given. Samples were taken on day 63 after the first vaccine or placebo injection. Boston provided a donor who was an adult aged 18-55 years.

The receptor was derived from a person between 18 and 65 years old who received the Ad26.COV2.S COVID-19 vaccine or a placebo. The sample here was peripheral blood, taken in a trial of Ad26.COV2.S vaccine versus placebo. The chain combines TRBV28 with TRBJ2-3; the match to TRBD2 covers 8 bases. CDR3 amino acids: CASSGKVAGGLDTQYF. CDR3 DNA: TGTGCCAGCAGTGGGAAGGTGGCGGGAGGCTTGGATACGCAGTATTTT.